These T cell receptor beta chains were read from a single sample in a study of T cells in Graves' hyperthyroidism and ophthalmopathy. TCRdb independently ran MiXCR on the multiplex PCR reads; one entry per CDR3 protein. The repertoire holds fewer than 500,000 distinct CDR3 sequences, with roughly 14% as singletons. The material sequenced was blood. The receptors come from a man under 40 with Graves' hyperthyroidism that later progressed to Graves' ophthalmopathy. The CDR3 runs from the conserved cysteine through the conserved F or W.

cdr3_aa: CAWSAPGTVVEKLFF
v_call: TRBV30
j_call: TRBJ1-4

cdr3_aa: CASSQEAGGQETQYF
v_call: TRBV4-2
j_call: TRBJ2-5

cdr3_aa: CASSLGGEETQYF
v_call: TRBV5-1
j_call: TRBJ2-5

cdr3_aa: CASSILPSTGQGDGYTF
v_call: TRBV19
j_call: TRBJ1-2

cdr3_aa: CASSLGTLAYEQYF
v_call: TRBV11-2
j_call: TRBJ2-7

cdr3_aa: CSARAGFKREQYF
v_call: TRBV20-1
j_call: TRBJ2-7

cdr3_aa: CASSDTGLWEQYF
v_call: TRBV6-1
j_call: TRBJ2-7

cdr3_aa: CASTYRGGYTF
v_call: TRBV12-3/TRBV12-4
j_call: TRBJ1-2

cdr3_aa: CSAAPDSGVNYYEQYF
v_call: TRBV20-1
j_call: TRBJ2-7

cdr3_aa: CASRTLSTSGYGYTF
v_call: TRBV27
j_call: TRBJ1-2

cdr3_aa: CAWKGGQDYGYTF
v_call: TRBV30
j_call: TRBJ1-2

cdr3_aa: CASSEWAGGYEQYF
v_call: TRBV2
j_call: TRBJ2-7

cdr3_aa: CASSKTGGGETQYF
v_call: TRBV5-1
j_call: TRBJ2-5